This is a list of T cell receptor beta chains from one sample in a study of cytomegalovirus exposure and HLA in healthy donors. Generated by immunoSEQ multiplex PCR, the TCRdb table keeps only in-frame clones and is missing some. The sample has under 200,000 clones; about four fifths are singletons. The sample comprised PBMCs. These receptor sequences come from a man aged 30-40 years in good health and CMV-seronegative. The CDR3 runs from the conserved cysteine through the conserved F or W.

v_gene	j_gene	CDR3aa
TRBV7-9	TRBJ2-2	CASSLKTSGRTGELFF
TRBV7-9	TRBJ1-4	CASSLKGQGLATNEKLFF
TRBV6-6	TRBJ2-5	CASSYLAASLQTQYF
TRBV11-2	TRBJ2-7	CASSPTSMDYEQYF
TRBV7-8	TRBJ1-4	CASSLEAGQGGEKLFF
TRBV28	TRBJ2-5	CASSLSGDSRIRAQYF
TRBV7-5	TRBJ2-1	CARSLAQGGNEQFF
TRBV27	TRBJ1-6	CASRTYKGQPITNSPLHF
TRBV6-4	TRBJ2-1	CASSARSLAGGSSLRNEQFF
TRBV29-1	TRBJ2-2	CSTGTGRTGELFF
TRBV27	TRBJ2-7	CASSLRGQLYEQYF
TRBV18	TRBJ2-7	CASSLGTPSEQYF
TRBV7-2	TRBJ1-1	CASSYEPGGGEAFF
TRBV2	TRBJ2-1	CASSLLFAPNEQFF
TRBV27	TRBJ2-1	CASTLTAGAYNEQFF
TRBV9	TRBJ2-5	CASSVGPGGEETQYF
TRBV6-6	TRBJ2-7	CASRELAGTSYEQYF
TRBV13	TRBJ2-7	CASSLEASGKAYEQYF
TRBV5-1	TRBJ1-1	CASSLEAGRSTEAFF
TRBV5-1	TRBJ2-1	CASSLAKGTGFNEQFF
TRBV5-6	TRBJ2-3	CASSSPGLGTDTQYF
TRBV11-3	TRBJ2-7	CASSLVDSYEQYF
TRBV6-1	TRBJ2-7	CASTPSGTGGYEQCF
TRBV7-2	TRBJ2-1	CASSILAGAYNEQFF
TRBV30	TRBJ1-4	CAWSVRTGDEKLFF
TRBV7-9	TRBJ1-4	CASSGGPTATNEKLFF
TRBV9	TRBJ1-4	CASSLAGPNEKLFF